What follows are 21 T cell receptor beta chains derived from one specimen sequenced in a study of T-cell reconstitution after alpha-beta-depleted transplantation in children. Unique molecular identifiers were used in preparing the TCRbeta library. TCRdb re-called the PCR reads through MiXCR, storing one row per CDR3 protein. The sample lists some 400,000 distinct CDR3 sequences, just over 20% seen once, with 3.5% to 4% in the top ten. The sample consisted of PBMCs from the stem cell graft donor, taken from the stem cell graft. The receptors originated from a human donor who donated a stem cell graft to a child with acute myeloid leukemia.

The chain combines TRBV12-3 or TRBV12-4 with TRBJ2-7; the D gene could be TRBD1 or TRBD2 (5 bases each). CDR3 length: 12 amino acids. Trimming pared 7 bases from V and 5 bases from J, leaving 12 bases between. This chain's CDR3 is CASTNEGNEQYF. The CDR3 DNA reads TGTGCCAGCACCAACGAGGGGAACGAGCAGTACTTC.

Many counts were recorded for this clonotype. V gene TRBV6-5 combines with J gene TRBJ2-7; 14 bases fit TRBD2. This CDR3 has 15 amino acids. The germline V gene encodes CDR1 MNHEY and CDR2 SVGAGI. J gave up 9 bases and V 0 bases, and 4 bases lay outside the gene matches. The CDR3 here is CASSYSTSGREGQYF. CDR3 in DNA: TGTGCCAGCAGTTACTCGACTAGCGGGAGGGAAGGGCAGTACTTC.

Note on this clonotype: Compared with germline, one end of the junction differs, possibly owing to a read error. The chain links TRBV6-4 to TRBJ2-7, with a weak D call TRBD2 (5 bases). Germline assignment: CDR1 MRHNA and CDR2 SNTAGT. The CDR3 is made up of 11 amino acids. The CDR3 region is CASSPRGPGDF. DNA of the CDR3: TGTGCCAGCAGCCCCCGCGGGCCCGGGGACTTC.

The CDR3 here is CAISDRGVSYEQYF. In DNA form, the CDR3 reads TGTGCCATCAGTGACCGGGGGGTCTCCTACGAGCAGTACTTC. The V gene is TRBV10-3, the J gene TRBJ2-7, with TRBD2 identical over 7 bases. The CDR3 has 14 residues. Trimming removed 3 bases from V and 0 bases from J; junction bases left unmatched: 2. Germline V gives CDR1 ENHRY, CDR2 SYGVKD.

This clonotype has more than one count but fewer than ten. J is TRBJ2-7 and V is TRBV4-3, with TRBD2 identical over 7 bases. The V segment lost 0 bases and the J segment 0 bases; nucleotides outside the gene matches: 8. The germline V gene encodes CDR1 LGHNA and CDR2 YSLEER. The CDR3 consists of 17 residues. The CDR3 sequence: CASSQDSIAGASYEQYF. CDR3 bases: TGCGCCAGCAGCCAAGATAGTATAGCGGGTGCCTCCTACGAGCAGTACTTC.

The chain is built from TRBV5-1 and TRBJ2-1; no definite D call. The CDR3 contains 14 residues. Germline V gene lookup returns CDR1 SGHRS and CDR2 YFSETQ. V was pared by 5 bases and J by 2 bases, with 11 bases between. CDR3 sequence reads: CASRKTGAYNEQFF. CDR3 DNA sequence: TGCGCCAGCAGGAAGACCGGTGCCTACAATGAGCAGTTCTTC.

This clonotype was seen ten or more times. This sequence joins TRBV25-1 and TRBJ2-7, with unresolved D. The germline gives CDR1 MGHDK, CDR2 SYGVNS. CDR3 length: 13 residues. Trimming shortened V by 4 bases and J by 3 bases, and 10 bases separated the two germline ends. The CDR3 coding sequence is TGTGCCAGCAGTGTCGAACGGTTCTACGAGCAGTACTTC. Translation gives CASSVERFYEQYF.

This clonotype was seen only a few times. The V and J genes are TRBV10-2 and TRBJ2-7; TRBD2 matches at 9 bases. Germline CDR1 reads WSHSY; CDR2 reads SAAADI. This CDR3 contains 14 residues. After removal of 7 bases from V and 2 bases from J, the junction contained 6 bases not matched to a gene. CDR3 DNA: TGCGCCAGCACTCGGACTAGCGAAACCTACGAGCAGTACTTC. Protein sequence: CASTRTSETYEQYF.

This clonotype was counted between two and nine times. The rearrangement uses TRBV7-6 and TRBJ2-3; the match to TRBD2 covers 9 bases. The germline CDR1 and CDR2 sequences are SGHVS and FNYEAQ. The V and J ends lost 1 base and 0 bases, in that order; junction bases with no gene match: 8. This CDR3 region has 18 residues. CDR3 sequence reads: CASSLGLAGRRSTDTQYF. The DNA for the CDR3 is TGTGCCAGCAGCTTAGGCCTAGCGGGAAGGAGAAGCACAGATACGCAGTATTTT.

This clonotype occurred many times. The V and J genes are TRBV6-1 and TRBJ2-1; 9 positions agree with TRBD1. The CDR3 contains 15 residues. The germline V gene has CDR1 MNHNS and CDR2 SASEGT. J lost 4 bases, V lost 6 bases, and 7 bases had no gene match. The CDR3 is CASRWTGVGYNEQFF. CDR3 in DNA: TGTGCCAGCAGATGGACAGGGGTCGGATACAATGAGCAGTTCTTC.

DNA for the CDR3: TGTGCCAGCAGCCCGGGGACAGTTTTGACCGGGGAGCTGTTTTTT. This gives the protein CASSPGTVLTGELFF. The rearrangement uses TRBV3-1 and TRBJ2-2; 7 nucleotides match TRBD1. Germline V gene lookup returns CDR1 LGHDT and CDR2 YNNKEL (reference sequence). CDR3 size: 15 residues. The trim removed 4 bases at V and 5 bases at J, leaving 7 bases unmatched.

The chain links TRBV5-1 to TRBJ2-7; 8 positions match TRBD2. V lost 4 bases, J lost 3 bases, and 9 bases stayed unmatched. CDR1 and CDR2 (germline): SGHRS, YFSETQ. The CDR3 extends over 15 amino acids. The CDR3 DNA is TGCGCCAGCAGCGCGACTAGCGAACTGAACTACGAGCAGTACTTC. It translates to CASSATSELNYEQYF.

This clonotype was recorded a few times. The chain is built from TRBV29-1 and TRBJ2-1; maybe TRBD2 (5 bases). The V end was cut by 7 bases, the J end by 0 bases, with 13 bases between. The CDR3 contains 14 residues. Germline values: CDR1 SQVTM, CDR2 ANQGSEA. DNA for the CDR3: TGCAGCGGCAATGGAGGCAGCTCCTACAATGAGCAGTTCTTC. It yields the protein CSGNGGSSYNEQFF.

This clonotype occurred many times. CDR3 residues: CSAPTTAYEQYF. The CDR3 DNA reads TGCAGTGCGCCCACGACGGCCTACGAGCAGTACTTC. V and J are TRBV20-1 and TRBJ2-7; D gene unclear. The CDR3 extends over 12 amino acids. Per germline, CDR1 DFQATT and CDR2 SNEGSKA (reference sequence). Trimming stripped 6 bases from V and 2 bases from J, with 11 bases between.

V and J are TRBV6-2 or TRBV6-3 and TRBJ2-7; TRBD1 agrees at 10 bases. V lost 2 bases to trimming and J lost 3 bases; unmatched junction nucleotides: 4. The CDR3 loop spans 15 amino acids. Looked up from germline, CDR1 is MNHEY and CDR2 is SVGEGT. CDR3 sequence (DNA): TGTGCCAGCAGTTACAGGCGGGACAGGGGCTACGAGCAGTACTTC. Amino acid sequence: CASSYRRDRGYEQYF.

This clonotype was observed a handful of times. The rearrangement uses TRBV7-6 and TRBJ2-4; the match to TRBD2 covers 10 bases. Losses at the gene ends were 8 bases for V and 6 bases for J; bases not matched to a gene: 7. Germline V CDR1 and CDR2: SGHVS, FNYEAQ. The CDR3 totals 14 residues. CDR3 residues: CASSSGLAPNIQYF. CDR3 nucleotide sequence: TGTGCCAGCTCCTCGGGACTAGCGCCAAACATTCAGTACTTC.

The V gene is TRBV6-5, the J gene TRBJ1-5, with 7 bases lining up with TRBD1. This CDR3 region has 15 residues. V lost 4 bases and J lost 0; bases outside the gene matches: 3. Germline CDR1 and CDR2: MNHEY and SVGAGI. The chain's CDR3 is CASSFGQDSNQPQHF. DNA for the CDR3: TGTGCCAGCAGTTTCGGACAGGATAGCAATCAGCCCCAGCATTTT.

Regarding this clonotype: A much larger clone differs by one base, so this may be a read error. The chain employs TRBV29-1 and TRBJ2-7, with a possible D match to TRBD1 (6 bases). V was cut by 0 bases and J by 7 bases, with 7 bases left in between. The length of the CDR3 is 11 residues. CDR1 SQVTM and CDR2 ANQGSEA come from the germline V gene. The CDR3 protein is CSVEEQGEQYF. The CDR3 DNA follows: TGCAGCGTTGAAGAACAGGGTGAGCAGTACTTC.

In this sample, this clonotype turned up a few times. The chain employs TRBV6-1 and TRBJ1-4; 8 bases are shared with TRBD1. The CDR3 has 15 amino acids. In germline, CDR1 is MNHNS, CDR2 SASEGT. With 5 bases clipped from V and 8 bases from J, the junction kept 10 bases outside the gene matches. CDR3 region: CASSRYDRGGEKLFF. CDR3 in DNA: TGTGCCAGCAGTCGATACGACAGGGGTGGCGAAAAACTGTTTTTT.

This clonotype was counted a few times. The V gene is TRBV20-1, the J gene TRBJ2-2; the match to TRBD2 covers 7 bases. This CDR3 comprises 15 residues. V shed 2 bases, J shed 6 bases, and the junction held 9 bases outside the gene matches. From germline, CDR1 is DFQATT and CDR2 SNEGSKA (reference sequence). The CDR3 coding sequence is TGCAGTGCTAGATTCGGGAGACTAGCACCCGGGGAGCTGTTTTTT. As protein: CSARFGRLAPGELFF.

The chain joins TRBV3-1 to TRBJ1-1; possible D gene TRBD1, 6 bases. Germline CDR1 and CDR2: LGHDT and YNNKEL (reference sequence). V lost 0 bases and J 3 bases, leaving 8 bases between the germline ends. The CDR3 is 14 residues long. CDR3 coding DNA: TGTGCCAGCAGCCAAGATTACAGGGACACTGAAGCTTTCTTT. Translating it yields CASSQDYRDTEAFF.